The rows below give T cell receptor beta chains drawn from one sample of a study of blood T cell repertoires in COVID-19. Sequencing was performed with immunoSEQ multiplex PCR; in TCRdb, only in-frame clones are kept and a portion is missing. This table holds tens of thousands of clones, about 82% found once. What was sequenced was peripheral blood. These receptors originate from an elderly woman in a cohort sampled during active or convalescent COVID-19. Both conserved end residues are part of each CDR3. A D gene is named only where the DNA matches it firmly. The size entry is marked missing in some rows and otherwise reads once, few, many or a size class.

NA | TRBD1 | TRBJ2-3 | TRBV3-1/TRBV3-2 | CASSQETGGRTDTQYF | TGTGCCAGCAGCCAAGAGACAGGGGGCCGCACAGATACGCAGTATTTT
NA | TRBD1 | TRBJ1-1 | TRBV28 | CASSGQGGRTEAFF | TGTGCCAGCAGTGGACAGGGAGGAAGAACTGAAGCTTTCTTT
NA | TRBD2 | TRBJ2-1 | TRBV11-2 | CASSFTSGRSHNEQFF | TGTGCCAGCAGCTTTACTAGCGGGAGATCACACAATGAGCAGTTCTTC
NA | NA | TRBJ2-3 | TRBV2 | CASSERGIGDTQYF | TGTGCCAGCAGTGAAAGAGGAATTGGAGATACGCAGTATTTT
NA | NA | TRBJ1-4 | TRBV18 | CASSPSQFNEKLFF | TGTGCCAGCTCACCATCGCAGTTTAATGAAAAACTGTTTTTT
NA | NA | TRBJ2-1 | TRBV5-1 | CASSLVGHYNEQFF | TGCGCCAGCAGCTTGGTAGGACACTACAATGAGCAGTTCTTC
NA | NA | TRBJ2-5 | TRBV27 | CASSLGSGRETQYF | TGTGCCAGCAGTTTAGGGTCAGGGAGGGAGACCCAGTACTTC
NA | NA | TRBJ1-1 | TRBV7-8 | CASSTVVNTEAFF | TGTGCCAGCAGCACGGTGGTGAACACTGAAGCTTTCTTT
NA | NA | TRBJ1-1 | TRBV3-1/TRBV3-2 | CASSQLEPSSEAFF | TGTGCCAGCAGCCAGTTGGAGCCTAGCTCTGAAGCTTTCTTT
NA | NA | TRBJ1-1 | TRBV2 | CASSEEYGVEAFF | TGTGCCAGCAGTGAAGAGTACGGAGTTGAAGCTTTCTTT
few | NA | TRBJ1-1 | TRBV28 | CATEGGAFF | TGTGCCACCGAAGGGGGAGCTTTCTTT
NA | TRBD2 | TRBJ2-1 | TRBV3-1/TRBV3-2 | CASSLRLAGTYNEQFF | TGTGCCAGCAGCTTACGACTAGCGGGGACCTACAATGAGCAGTTCTTC
NA | NA | TRBJ1-2 | TRBV12-2 | CASRLARDRGPYGYTF | TGTGCAAGTCGCTTAGCTCGGGACAGGGGGCCCTATGGCTACACCTTC
NA | NA | TRBJ1-4 | TRBV28 | CATDGGREKLFF | TGTGCCACCGACGGGGGGCGAGAAAAACTGTTTTTT
NA | NA | TRBJ1-1 | TRBV2 | CASTLARDTEAFF | TGTGCCAGCACCTTAGCCAGGGACACTGAAGCTTTCTTT
NA | TRBD1 | TRBJ2-1 | TRBV7-6 | CASSSTGTGDNEQFF | TGTGCCAGCAGCTCGACCGGGACAGGGGACAATGAGCAGTTCTTC
NA | TRBD2 | TRBJ2-1 | TRBV28 | CASSLRLAESGGQFF | TGTGCCAGCAGTCTCCGGTTAGCGGAGAGCGGGGGGCAGTTCTTC
few | TRBD1 | TRBJ2-7 | TRBV3-1/TRBV3-2 | CASSQTGGYEQYF | TGTGCCAGCAGCCAGACAGGGGGCTACGAGCAGTACTTC
NA | TRBD1 | TRBJ1-1 | TRBV19 | CASSIDGQANTEAFF | TGTGCCAGTAGTATAGATGGACAGGCGAACACTGAAGCTTTCTTT
NA | NA | TRBJ2-6 | TRBV18 | CASSPPRQANSGANVLTF | TGTGCCAGCTCACCACCGCGACAGGCAAACTCTGGGGCCAACGTCCTGACTTTC
once | TRBD2 | TRBJ2-1 | TRBV25-1 | CASSRDYYNEQFF | TGTGCCAGCAGTCGGGACTACTACAATGAGCAGTTCTTC
NA | TRBD1 | TRBJ2-7 | TRBV4-1 | CASSHPGGLQGQYF | TGCGCCAGCAGCCACCCAGGGGGTCTCCAGGGGCAGTACTTC
NA | TRBD2 | TRBJ2-1 | TRBV11-2 | CASSPRGGTGNEQFF | TGTGCCAGCAGCCCCCGGGGGGGCACGGGGAATGAGCAGTTCTTC
NA | NA | TRBJ1-2 | TRBV19 | CASSMGGQVYGYTF | TGTGCCAGTAGTATGGGTGGGCAAGTTTATGGCTACACCTTC
NA | NA | TRBJ2-5 | TRBV27 | CASSFNGETQYF | TGTGCCAGCAGTTTCAACGGGGAGACCCAGTACTTC
NA | TRBD2 | TRBJ2-1 | TRBV5-4 | CASSPPGGESYNEQFF | TGTGCCAGCAGCCCCCCGGGGGGGGAGTCCTACAATGAGCAGTTCTTC
NA | TRBD2 | TRBJ2-3 | TRBV5-1 | CASSLGLAGGEDTQYF | TGCGCCAGCAGCCTCGGACTAGCGGGAGGGGAAGATACGCAGTATTTT
NA | TRBD1 | TRBJ2-2 | TRBV3-1/TRBV3-2 | CASSQGTGGYTGELFF | TGTGCCAGCAGCCAAGGAACAGGGGGCTACACCGGGGAGCTGTTTTTT